The 15 T cell receptor beta chains in this list originate from one sample, sequenced in a study of T cells in Graves' hyperthyroidism and ophthalmopathy. Amplified TCR beta CDR3 regions came from RNA transcripts. Using the HTBI primer set, a first-round RT-PCR was run on the TCR CDR3. TCRdb called the multiplex PCR reads again in MiXCR, with one record for every CDR3 protein. The sample lists roughly 400,000 distinct CDR3 sequences, around 25% occurring once. The sequenced sample was blood. All receptors come from a man aged 50-59 years with Graves' hyperthyroidism.

The V call is TRBV28, the J call TRBJ2-7, with a tentative D call TRBD2 (5 bases). The ends were cut back, 3 bases at V and 3 bases at J, with 18 bases in the middle. The CDR3 has 16 amino acids. Germline-derived CDR1 and CDR2 are MDHEN and SYDVKM. DNA for the CDR3: TGTGCCAGCAGTTTCAGCCTAGCCAAACAATACTACGAGCAGTACTTC. It yields the protein CASSFSLAKQYYEQYF.

The chain links TRBV6-2 or TRBV6-3 to TRBJ2-1; 7 nucleotides agree with TRBD2. This CDR3 is built from 12 residues. In germline, CDR1 is MNHEY, CDR2 SVGEGT. With 4 bases clipped from V and 10 bases from J, the junction kept 4 bases outside the gene matches. This chain's CDR3 is CASSLLAYEQFF. DNA for the CDR3: TGTGCCAGCAGTTTACTAGCGTACGAGCAGTTCTTC.

This sequence joins TRBV7-2 and TRBJ2-1; a possible D gene is TRBD2 (5 bases). The CDR3 is made up of 15 amino acids. The V and J ends lost 5 bases and 5 bases respectively, with 16 bases between them. Germline assignment: CDR1 SGHTA and CDR2 FQGNSA. Here the CDR3 reads CASSPRRGLNNEQFF. The CDR3, as DNA: TGTGCCAGCAGCCCCCGTCGAGGGTTGAACAATGAGCAGTTCTTC.

A few counts support this clonotype. The rearrangement joins TRBV12-5 to TRBJ1-5; D remains unclear. The CDR3 contains 15 residues. Germline V gene data show CDR1 as LGHNT and CDR2 as FRNRAP. V was shortened by 1 base and J by 0 bases, with 7 bases between the two germline ends. CDR3 DNA: TGTGCTAGTGGTTTGGGACAAACTAGCAATCAGCCCCAGCATTTT. Its protein is CASGLGQTSNQPQHF.

This clonotype was observed a few times. The chain couples TRBV2 to TRBJ1-1; a weak D match, TRBD1 (6 bases). Germline V gene lookup returns CDR1 SNHLY and CDR2 FYNNEI. Trimming pared 4 bases from V and 1 base from J, leaving 10 bases between. CDR3 length: 14 residues. The CDR3, as DNA: TGTGCCAGCAGTGTGAAGGGGGAGAACACTGAAGCTTTCTTT. Its translation: CASSVKGENTEAFF.

The V and J genes are TRBV30 and TRBJ1-6; D perhaps matches TRBD1 (5 bases). Germline V CDR1 and CDR2: GTSNPN, SVGIG (reference sequence). Trimming removed 3 bases at V and 9 bases at J, with 21 bases between. This CDR3 has 16 amino acids. The CDR3 DNA is TGTGCCTGGAGCCTCCGGACTGGGACGGGAGGTTCACCCCTCCACTTT. Protein sequence: CAWSLRTGTGGSPLHF.

Note on this clonotype: Since a much larger clone is just one base distant, this may be a read error. The rearrangement links TRBV7-9 to TRBJ2-7; D is perhaps TRBD1 (6 bases). The CDR3 totals 14 residues. The V gene's germline CDR1 is SEHNR and CDR2 FQNEAQ (reference sequence). The V end was cut by 2 bases, the J end by 5 bases, with 13 bases between. The CDR3 coding sequence is TGTGCCAGCAGCTTAAGCATCAGGGGCGACGAGCAGTACTTC. The encoded protein is CASSLSIRGDEQYF.

In DNA form, the CDR3 reads TGTGCCAGCAGTGAATCGCTAGCGGGAGGCGATGAGCAGTTCTTC. It codes for CASSESLAGGDEQFF. The genes are TRBV25-1 and TRBJ2-1, with TRBD2 matching 11 bases. CDR1 and CDR2 (germline): MGHDK, SYGVNS. Unmatched junction bases numbered 4, after V lost 1 base and J lost 8 bases. CDR3 length equals 15 residues.

The chain is built from TRBV27 and TRBJ2-3; TRBD2 aligns across 16 bases. CDR1 is MNHEY and CDR2 is SMNVEV in the germline V gene (reference sequence). J lost 5 bases, V lost 6 bases, and 5 bases had no gene match. The CDR3 is 16 residues long. In DNA form, the CDR3 reads TGTGCCAGCAGAGGGGGGACTAGCGGGAGGGTAGATACGCAGTATTTT. Translation gives CASRGGTSGRVDTQYF.

The sample holds many counts of this clonotype. The chain carries TRBV5-5 and TRBJ2-5, with D perhaps TRBD1 or TRBD2 (5 bases each). This CDR3 contains 16 residues. In germline, CDR1 is SGHKS, CDR2 YYEKEE (reference sequence). V lost 2 bases and J lost 1, with 15 bases in between. CDR3 coding DNA: TGTGCCAGCAGCTTCTTGCCGGGGACGGCCCAAGAGACCCAGTACTTC. Translated: CASSFLPGTAQETQYF. The full variable domain, with the rest looked up from reference TRBV5-5 and TRBJ2-5, is DAGVTQSPTHLIKTRGQQVTLRCSPISGHKSVSWYQQVLGQGPQFIFQYYEKEERGRGNFPDRFSARQFPNYSSELNVNALLLGDSALYLCASSFLPGTAQETQYFGPGTRLLVL.

The rearrangement links TRBV18 to TRBJ1-1; D remains unclear. The V gene's germline CDR1 is KGHSH and CDR2 LQKENI. V lost 3 bases to trimming and J lost 3 bases, with 8 bases between them. The CDR3 totals 13 residues. CDR3 nucleotides: TGTGCCAGCTCACCCGGGGTGTACACTGAAGCTTTCTTT. It encodes CASSPGVYTEAFF.

CDR3 sequence (DNA): TGCGCCAGCAGCTTGGCATCCGTCTCTGGAAACACCATATATTTT. It specifies CASSLASVSGNTIYF. The rearrangement links TRBV5-1 to TRBJ1-3; D uncertain. Germline V gene lookup returns CDR1 SGHRS and CDR2 YFSETQ. Trimming shortened V by 0 bases and J by 0 bases, and 7 bases separated the two germline ends. This CDR3 has 15 amino acids.

This clonotype was observed a few times. This chain connects TRBV18 to TRBJ2-3; TRBD1 aligns across 7 bases. The germline V gene has CDR1 KGHSH and CDR2 LQKENI. The CDR3 extends over 15 amino acids. Losses at the gene ends were 3 bases for V and 9 bases for J; bases not matched to a gene: 12. The CDR3 here is CASSPRTGPKYTQYF. CDR3 sequence (DNA): TGTGCCAGCTCACCTCGGACAGGCCCAAAGTACACGCAGTATTTT.

The rearrangement links TRBV15 to TRBJ1-1; 7 nucleotides agree with TRBD1. Germline CDR1 is LNHNV and CDR2 is YYDKDF (reference sequence). This CDR3 spans 13 amino acids. V was pared by 4 bases and J by 3 bases, with 2 bases of the junction left unmatched. The CDR3 loop reads CATSTRGDTEAFF. The CDR3 DNA reads as TGTGCCACCAGCACCAGGGGGGACACTGAAGCTTTCTTT.

This clonotype came up many times. The chain has TRBV18 and TRBJ2-3, with D perhaps matching TRBD1 (5 bases). V dropped 4 bases and J dropped 6 bases, with 11 bases sitting between them. CDR3 length: 13 amino acids. Germline loops: CDR1 KGHSH, CDR2 LQKENI. This CDR3 is CASSRSKGDTQYF. In nucleotides, the CDR3 is TGTGCCAGCTCACGCTCGAAGGGGGATACGCAGTATTTT.